The 29 T cell receptor beta chains listed next were all sequenced from one sample in a study of OX40 agonist ivuxolimab in advanced cancers. Sequenced by immunoSEQ multiplex PCR; TCRdb stores in-frame clones only, minus some. The sample carries approximately 58,000 clones, less than 90% recorded once. This sample comprised CD4+ or CD8+ T cells sorted from blood, obtained in a trial of the OX40 agonist ivuxolimab. Receptors were obtained from an adult with an advanced solid tumor such as melanoma, head and neck, liver or kidney cancer.

This clone was observed a single time. The chain has TRBV5-1 and TRBJ1-1, with 7 bases identical to TRBD1. Trimming at V came to 0 bases and at J to 5 bases, leaving 7 bases not matched to a gene. Per the germline V gene, CDR1 is SGHRS and CDR2 is YFSETQ. This CDR3 comprises 15 residues. Here the CDR3 DNA reads TGCGCCAGCAGCTTGGAGGGGGACAGCGGAACTGAAGCTTTCTTT. It translates to CASSLEGDSGTEAFF. The entire variable domain, with the rest obtained from reference TRBV5-1 and TRBJ1-1, is as follows: KAGVTQTPRYLIKTRGQQVTLSCSPISGHRSVSWYQQTPGQGLQFLFEYFSETQRNKGNFPGRFSGRQFSNSRSEMNVSTLELGDSALYLCASSLEGDSGTEAFFGQGTRLTVV.

The chain combines TRBV28 with TRBJ1-4, with TRBD1 as a possible D gene (5 bases). V gave up 6 bases and J gave up 0 bases, with 17 bases separating them. Germline assignment: CDR1 MDHEN and CDR2 SYDVKM. This CDR3 spans 17 amino acids. The CDR3 here is CASSLRGSRSTNEKLFF. CDR3 nucleotide sequence: TGTGCCAGCAGCCTTAGGGGTTCACGGTCAACTAATGAAAAACTGTTTTTT.

This chain joins TRBV19 and TRBJ1-5, with D tentatively TRBD1 (6 bases). CDR1 LNHDA and CDR2 SQIVND come from the germline V gene (reference sequence). This CDR3 spans 14 amino acids. Trimming took off 5 bases at V and 5 bases at J, with 13 bases between the two ends. The chain's CDR3 is CASSVQGGYQPQHF. The DNA for the CDR3 is TGTGCCAGTAGTGTACAGGGAGGTTATCAGCCCCAGCATTTT. The complete variable domain, with remaining parts taken from reference TRBV19 and TRBJ1-5, reads DGGITQSPKYLFRKEGQNVTLSCEQNLNHDAMYWYRQDPGQGLRLIYYSQIVNDFQKGDIAEGYSVSREKKESFPLTVTSAQKNPTAFYLCASSVQGGYQPQHFGDGTRLSIL.

The rearrangement joins TRBV5-5 to TRBJ2-7; maybe TRBD2 (6 bases). This CDR3 is built from 15 residues. Trimming removed 1 base from V and 6 bases from J, with 17 bases in between. The germline gives CDR1 SGHKS, CDR2 YYEKEE (reference sequence). The CDR3 loop reads CASSLLFSGLGEQYF. For the CDR3, the DNA is TGTGCCAGCAGCTTGTTATTTAGCGGCCTGGGCGAGCAGTACTTC.

The chain links TRBV19 to TRBJ1-1; no clear D gene. Trimming took 5 bases from V and 0 from J, leaving 4 bases between them. Germline CDR1 reads LNHDA; CDR2 reads SQIVND (reference sequence). CDR3 length: 12 amino acids. Written as DNA, the CDR3 is TGTGCCAGTAGTCAAGTGAACACTGAAGCTTTCTTT. The encoded protein is CASSQVNTEAFF.

This clone showed up just once. V is TRBV7-2 and J is TRBJ1-5; D uncertain. This CDR3 has 14 amino acids. V lost 3 bases and J 0 bases, leaving 6 bases between the germline ends. Germline-derived CDR1 and CDR2 are SGHTA and FQGNSA. CDR3 DNA sequence: TGTGCCAGCAGCTTGGCAAATAGCAATCAGCCCCAGCATTTT. Translation: CASSLANSNQPQHF.

This clone has just a few counts. The chain is built from TRBV29-1 and TRBJ2-1, with D hard to call. V lost 4 bases and J lost 2, with 0 bases in between. Germline V gene sequence: CDR1 SQVTM, CDR2 ANQGSEA. CDR3 length: 10 residues. DNA of the CDR3: TGCAGCGTTGCCTACAATGAGCAGTTCTTC. As protein: CSVAYNEQFF.

The J gene is TRBJ1-2, the V gene TRBV28; 7 nucleotides align to TRBD1. This CDR3 has 17 residues. Germline V CDR1 and CDR2: MDHEN, SYDVKM. V shed 0 bases and J 0 bases; nucleotides not matched to a gene: 7. CDR3 bases: TGTGCCAGCAGTTTATGGGGGACAGCCTTAGCTAACTATGGCTACACCTTC. Protein product: CASSLWGTALANYGYTF.

This chain joins TRBV19 and TRBJ1-5; possibly TRBD1 for D (5 bases). Germline V gene lookup returns CDR1 LNHDA and CDR2 SQIVND (reference sequence). This CDR3 contains 15 residues. V shed 3 bases and J shed 7 bases, with 16 bases lying between them. Here the CDR3 reads CASSIQAGRDQPQHF. The CDR3 nucleotides are TGTGCCAGTAGTATTCAGGCAGGGAGGGACCAGCCCCAGCATTTT.

The gene calls are TRBV28 and TRBJ1-5; 8 nucleotides align to TRBD1. The ends lost 6 bases at V and 0 bases at J; junction bases unmatched: 7. The CDR3 has 16 residues. The germline V gene has CDR1 MDHEN and CDR2 SYDVKM. The CDR3 region is CASRTGVLTSNQPQHF. The DNA for the CDR3 is TGTGCCAGCAGGACAGGGGTCCTAACTAGCAATCAGCCCCAGCATTTT. The complete variable domain, with remaining parts taken from reference TRBV28 and TRBJ1-5, reads DVKVTQSSRYLVKRTGEKVFLECVQDMDHENMFWYRQDPGLGLRLIYFSYDVKMKEKGDIPEGYSVSREKKERFSLILESASTNQTSMYLCASRTGVLTSNQPQHFGDGTRLSIL.

The chain is built from TRBV27 and TRBJ1-5, with 7 positions matching TRBD1. The CDR3 runs 14 residues. CDR1 is MNHEY and CDR2 is SMNVEV in the germline V gene (reference sequence). V dropped 6 bases and J dropped 2; count of bases not matched to a gene: 4. Written as DNA, the CDR3 is TGTGCCAGCAGGACAGGGTGGGGCAATCAGCCCCAGCATTTT. Translated: CASRTGWGNQPQHF.

This CDR3 reads CASSPPTSGSGTGELFF. The CDR3 DNA reads TGTGCCAGCTCACCACCGACTAGCGGGAGCGGAACCGGGGAGCTGTTTTTT. This rearrangement joins TRBV18 to TRBJ2-2; 12 nucleotides match TRBD2. The germline V gene has CDR1 KGHSH and CDR2 LQKENI. Losses at the gene ends were 0 bases for V and 5 bases for J; bases not matched to a gene: 4. The CDR3 length is 17 residues.

V usage is TRBV11-2 and J usage is TRBJ1-1; maybe TRBD1 (5 bases). V lost 3 bases, J lost 7 bases, and 9 bases lay in between. CDR1 SGHAT and CDR2 FQNNGV come from the germline V gene. This CDR3 comprises 12 residues. The CDR3 loop reads CASSFPGFEAFF. As DNA, the CDR3 is TGTGCCAGCAGCTTCCCAGGGTTTGAAGCTTTCTTT.

The J gene is TRBJ2-7, the V gene TRBV29-1, with 8 bases lining up with TRBD2. Germline trimming cut 4 bases from V and 0 bases from J; bases unmatched to any gene: 8. The CDR3 totals 15 residues. Germline lookup yields CDR1 SQVTM and CDR2 ANQGSEA. The CDR3 DNA is TGCAGCGTTGGTGGTTTGCGGGGGGTCTCCTACGAGCAGTACTTC. Residues: CSVGGLRGVSYEQYF.

V is TRBV28 and J is TRBJ1-5; TRBD1 agrees at 10 bases. The CDR3 contains 15 residues. V shed 3 bases and J 4 bases; nucleotides not matched to a gene: 3. Germline V gene sequence: CDR1 MDHEN, CDR2 SYDVKM. CDR3 coding DNA: TGTGCCAGCAGTTTCGGACAGGGGGTTAATCAGCCCCAGCATTTT. Its protein is CASSFGQGVNQPQHF. Filled out from reference TRBV28 and TRBJ1-5, the complete variable domain reads DVKVTQSSRYLVKRTGEKVFLECVQDMDHENMFWYRQDPGLGLRLIYFSYDVKMKEKGDIPEGYSVSREKKERFSLILESASTNQTSMYLCASSFGQGVNQPQHFGDGTRLSIL.

The chain combines TRBV6-1 with TRBJ2-2; tentatively, D is TRBD1 (6 bases). Trimming pared 10 bases from V and 4 bases from J, leaving 19 bases between. Looked up from germline, CDR1 is MNHNS and CDR2 is SASEGT. The CDR3 runs to 15 residues. The CDR3 DNA sequence: TGTGCCACACAACCTACAGGGTTAACCACCGGGGAGCTGTTTTTT. Translated, it gives CATQPTGLTTGELFF.

The chain joins TRBV5-1 to TRBJ2-7, with D perhaps TRBD1 (6 bases). This CDR3 region has 13 residues. Deletions cut 4 bases from V and 2 bases from J, with 10 bases between. Germline V lookup: CDR1 SGHRS, CDR2 YFSETQ. CDR3 residues: CASSTGDTYEQYF. As DNA, the CDR3 is TGCGCCAGCAGCACCGGGGACACCTACGAGCAGTACTTC.

V and J are TRBV6-6 and TRBJ1-5; a possible D gene is TRBD1 (5 bases). The germline V gene has CDR1 MNHNY and CDR2 SVGAGI (reference sequence). V lost 0 bases and J 3 bases, leaving 6 bases between the germline ends. CDR3 size: 14 residues. The CDR3 loop reads CASSYSRDNQPQHF. CDR3 DNA sequence: TGTGCCAGCAGTTACTCCAGGGACAATCAGCCCCAGCATTTT.

As DNA, the CDR3 is TGTGCCTGGAGCCGCGGGGCGGGAGAGACAGATACGCAGTATTTT. Residues: CAWSRGAGETDTQYF. This chain uses TRBV30 with TRBJ2-3, with 7 bases that match TRBD2. This CDR3 region has 15 residues. Per germline, CDR1 GTSNPN and CDR2 SVGIG (reference sequence). Trimming cost V 3 bases and J 3 bases; bases outside gene matches: 9. The full variable domain, its missing parts supplied by reference TRBV30 and TRBJ2-3, is SQTIHQWPATLVQPVGSPLSLECTVEGTSNPNLYWYRQAAGRGLQLLFYSVGIGQISSEVPQNLSASRPQDRQFILSSKKLLLSDSGFYLCAWSRGAGETDTQYFGPGTRLTVL.

This clone was observed a single time. V is TRBV6-1 and J is TRBJ2-5; 9 bases fit TRBD2. Germline V gene data show CDR1 as MNHNS and CDR2 as SASEGT. V shed 0 bases and J 7 bases; nucleotides not matched to a gene: 3. The length of the CDR3 is 14 residues. The CDR3 region has the DNA TGTGCCAGCAGTGAAGCGGTACTAGCGGGGACCCAGTACTTC. The encoded protein is CASSEAVLAGTQYF.

This rearrangement joins TRBV18 to TRBJ2-1; D tentatively fits TRBD1 or TRBD2 (5 bases each). There are 18 residues in the CDR3. The ends were cut back, 1 base at V and 5 bases at J, with 21 bases in the middle. The germline CDR1 and CDR2 sequences are KGHSH and LQKENI. The CDR3 loop is CASSPRDAYGGRHNEQFF. As DNA, the CDR3 is TGTGCCAGCTCACCACGGGACGCCTACGGAGGTCGGCACAATGAGCAGTTCTTC.

The chain links TRBV9 to TRBJ2-5; TRBD1 is a possible D gene (6 bases). The germline V gene encodes CDR1 SGDLS and CDR2 YYNGEE. The length of the CDR3 is 15 residues. V lost 2 bases, J lost 5 bases, and 16 bases lay in between. This chain's CDR3 is CASSVAGQRGETQYF. The CDR3 DNA sequence: TGTGCCAGCAGCGTGGCAGGACAGAGAGGGGAGACCCAGTACTTC.

The genes are TRBV5-4 and TRBJ2-5, with D uncertain. This CDR3 region has 13 residues. CDR1 and CDR2 from the germline V gene are SGHNT and YYREEE (reference sequence). V lost 0 bases, J lost 5 bases, and 8 bases lay in between. The CDR3 nucleotides read TGTGCCAGCAGCTTGGACGGGCGGGAGACCCAGTACTTC. It is translated as CASSLDGRETQYF.

This rearrangement joins TRBV29-1 to TRBJ1-2, with D maybe TRBD1 (5 bases). V was shortened by 7 bases and J by 4 bases, with 16 bases between the two germline ends. This CDR3 spans 13 amino acids. CDR1 is SQVTM and CDR2 is ANQGSEA in the germline V gene. This CDR3 is CSDVRGGGYGYTF. In nucleotides, the CDR3 is TGCAGCGACGTCCGGGGTGGGGGCTATGGCTACACCTTC. Using reference TRBV29-1 and TRBJ1-2 for the parts outside the CDR3, the full variable domain is SAVISQKPSRDICQRGTSLTIQCQVDSQVTMMFWYRQQPGQSLTLIATANQGSEATYESGFVIDKFPISRPNLTFSTLTVSNMSPEDSSIYLCSDVRGGGYGYTFGSGTRLTVV.

The CDR3 nucleotides are TGTGCCAGCAGCCAAACAGGGGGCAATGAGCAGTTCTTC. As protein: CASSQTGGNEQFF. V is TRBV14 and J is TRBJ2-1, with 8 bases matching TRBD1. Germline loops: CDR1 SGHDN, CDR2 FVKESK. The CDR3 totals 13 residues. Trimming at V came to 2 bases and at J to 6 bases, leaving 0 bases not matched to a gene.

The chain is built from TRBV27 and TRBJ2-5; TRBD2 matches at 7 bases. Looked up from germline, CDR1 is MNHEY and CDR2 is SMNVEV (reference sequence). This CDR3 is 17 amino acids long. The V gene end was trimmed by 6 bases and the J gene end by 2 bases; junction bases not matched to a gene: 15. CDR3 DNA: TGTGCCAGCAGCCCTTACCTGCAACTAGCGCTTCAAGAGACCCAGTACTTC. Translated, it gives CASSPYLQLALQETQYF.

The chain uses TRBV19 and TRBJ2-1; possible D gene TRBD2, 5 bases. The V and J ends lost 1 base and 4 bases respectively, with 11 bases between them. Per germline, CDR1 LNHDA and CDR2 SQIVND (reference sequence). This CDR3 has 15 residues. CDR3 region: CASSIVYTGYNEQFF. The CDR3 DNA is TGTGCCAGTAGTATAGTATATACGGGGTACAATGAGCAGTTCTTC.

This sequence joins TRBV7-2 and TRBJ2-3, with 10 bases lining up with TRBD2. The CDR3 is 16 residues long. V gave up 5 bases and J gave up 2 bases; unmatched junction bases: 7. Germline-derived CDR1 and CDR2 are SGHTA and FQGNSA. The CDR3 nucleotides read TGTGCCAGCAGCCTAACTAGCGGGGCAAACACAGATACGCAGTATTTT. Protein product: CASSLTSGANTDTQYF.

The chain carries TRBV4-1 and TRBJ2-4; possible D gene TRBD2, 5 bases. The V gene lost 1 base and the J gene lost 0 bases, with 19 bases spanning the gap. From germline, CDR1 is MGHRA and CDR2 YSYEKL. This CDR3 is 19 amino acids long. The CDR3 here is CASSQAVTAGSLAKNIQYF. DNA for the CDR3: TGCGCCAGCAGCCAAGCGGTCACCGCGGGTTCTTTAGCCAAAAACATTCAGTACTTC.